One and the same sample provided the 27 T cell receptor beta chains below, sequenced in a study of CD8 T cells in ankylosing spondylitis. Study-level findings and limits: Roughly 8 highly homologous variants formed a TCR beta motif that appeared characteristic of ankylosing spondylitis blood.

MiXCR, run by TCRdb on the 5' RACE reads, gives a single entry per CDR3 protein. The repertoire holds 700,000 to 850,000 distinct CDR3 sequences, approximately 12% seen once, with roughly 0.51% in the top ten. No antigen has been identified for these receptors. Sequencing was done on a sample of blood, either unsorted or a sorted T cell fraction (not recorded which). These receptors came from a male donor with ankylosing spondylitis.

This clonotype was seen more than once but under ten times. V and J are TRBV20-1 and TRBJ2-1; D gene ambiguous. Trimming removed 2 bases from V and 1 base from J, with 6 bases in between. Germline values: CDR1 DFQATT, CDR2 SNEGSKA (reference sequence). The CDR3 totals 13 residues. The CDR3 is CSARSPSYNEQFF. The CDR3, as DNA: TGCAGTGCTAGAAGCCCATCCTACAATGAGCAGTTCTTC.

In its sample, this clonotype was seen a few times. The gene calls are TRBV7-2 and TRBJ1-1; unclear D gene. V lost 0 bases to trimming and J lost 4 bases, with 15 bases between them. CDR1 and CDR2 (germline): SGHTA, FQGNSA. The CDR3 is made up of 16 amino acids. This chain's CDR3 is CASSLALRERGTEAFF. The DNA for the CDR3 is TGTGCCAGCAGCTTAGCGCTCCGGGAGCGGGGCACTGAAGCTTTCTTT.

V is TRBV5-1 and J is TRBJ2-5; D gene uncertain. The CDR3 has 14 residues. Per the germline V gene, CDR1 is SGHRS and CDR2 is YFSETQ. V gave up 4 bases and J gave up 1 base, with 11 bases separating them. The CDR3 loop is CASSGLDIQETQYF. The CDR3 nucleotides read TGCGCCAGCAGCGGCCTCGACATCCAAGAGACCCAGTACTTC.

This clonotype appeared many times. The rearrangement links TRBV20-1 to TRBJ1-4; unclear D gene. The CDR3 covers 12 residues. The germline V gene has CDR1 DFQATT and CDR2 SNEGSKA (reference sequence). Trimming took off 4 bases at V and 7 bases at J, with 10 bases between the two ends. CDR3 region: CSANPPGEKLFF. CDR3 DNA: TGCAGTGCTAATCCCCCGGGTGAAAAACTGTTTTTT.

This clonotype was seen more than once but under ten times. The chain is built from TRBV20-1 and TRBJ2-7; maybe TRBD1 (6 bases). CDR3 length: 14 residues. V dropped 6 bases and J dropped 0 bases, with 15 bases sitting between them. The V gene's germline CDR1 is DFQATT and CDR2 SNEGSKA (reference sequence). The CDR3 nucleotides read TGCAGTGCCCCGACAGGCACAAACTCCTACGAGCAGTACTTC. It encodes CSAPTGTNSYEQYF.

The table lists this clonotype with a few counts. The chain recombines TRBV20-1 with TRBJ2-4, with D hard to call. Germline lookup yields CDR1 DFQATT and CDR2 SNEGSKA (reference sequence). This CDR3 is 13 amino acids long. Trimming removed 6 bases at V and 0 bases at J, with 9 bases between. CDR3 DNA: TGCAGTGCCGACCAGGTAGCCAAAAACATTCAGTACTTC. It codes for CSADQVAKNIQYF.

This clonotype was seen repeatedly, ten times or more. The chain has TRBV24-1 and TRBJ2-2; TRBD1 might be the D (6 bases). Germline V gene lookup returns CDR1 KGHDR and CDR2 SFDVKD. V was trimmed by 7 bases and J by 1 base, leaving 6 bases between them. CDR3 length: 13 amino acids. In DNA, the CDR3 is TGTGCCACCAGGACAGGGAACACCGGGGAGCTGTTTTTT. Amino acids: CATRTGNTGELFF.

The genes are TRBV20-1 and TRBJ1-1; the D gene is possibly TRBD1 (5 bases). Trimming removed 2 bases at V and 0 bases at J, with 13 bases between. This CDR3 region has 15 residues. Germline values: CDR1 DFQATT, CDR2 SNEGSKA (reference sequence). The CDR3 loop is CSARPWGLLNTEAFF. The CDR3 nucleotides are TGCAGTGCTAGACCCTGGGGCCTTCTGAACACTGAAGCTTTCTTT.

The chain employs TRBV24-1 and TRBJ2-1; no clear D. Trimming removed 3 bases at V and 4 bases at J, with 12 bases between. This CDR3 has 15 amino acids. CDR1 is KGHDR and CDR2 is SFDVKD in the germline V gene. This chain's CDR3 is CATSDPSLGYNEQFF. DNA for the CDR3: TGTGCCACCAGTGATCCGTCATTGGGGTACAATGAGCAGTTCTTC.

This clonotype was found a few times. The V and J genes are TRBV10-3 and TRBJ2-5; D gene ambiguous. The CDR3 length is 15 residues. Germline V gene lookup returns CDR1 ENHRY and CDR2 SYGVKD. The germline V and J ends were trimmed by 4 bases and 1 base, with 13 bases remaining between them. The DNA for the CDR3 is TGTGCCATCAGTGGAGGACCGACACCCCAAGAGACCCAGTACTTC. This encodes CAISGGPTPQETQYF.

This chain connects TRBV7-2 to TRBJ2-1; TRBD2 agrees at 7 bases. J lost 8 bases, V lost 7 bases, and 17 bases had no gene match. Germline V CDR1 and CDR2: SGHTA, FQGNSA. The CDR3 is 16 residues long. The CDR3 protein is CASTPRRLASAHEQFF. The CDR3, as DNA: TGTGCCAGCACCCCCCGGAGACTAGCTTCTGCCCATGAGCAGTTCTTC.

This clonotype was seen more than once but under ten times. This sequence joins TRBV15 and TRBJ2-3; the match to TRBD1 covers 9 bases. The CDR3 consists of 14 residues. With V trimmed by 6 bases and J by 4 bases, 5 bases remained unmatched. The germline V gene has CDR1 LNHNV and CDR2 YYDKDF (reference sequence). In DNA form, the CDR3 reads TGTGCCACCAGAGACACAGGGGGCCCAGATACGCAGTATTTT. Its protein product is CATRDTGGPDTQYF.

The DNA for the CDR3 is TGTGCCGTACATAGCACTGAAGCTTTCTTT. The encoded protein is CAVHSTEAFF. The J gene is TRBJ1-1, the V gene TRBV7-9; D is uncertain. Germline CDR1 is SEHNR and CDR2 is FQNEAQ (reference sequence). V lost 11 bases and J 4 bases, leaving 8 bases between the germline ends. The CDR3 has 10 amino acids.

Only a few counts were recorded for this clonotype. The rearrangement links TRBV18 to TRBJ2-7, with a tentative D call TRBD1 (6 bases). The CDR3 length is 14 residues. CDR1 and CDR2 from the germline V gene are KGHSH and LQKENI. Deletions cut 1 base from V and 3 bases from J, with 10 bases between. DNA of the CDR3: TGTGCCAGCTCACCACTCGGACAGAACTACGAGCAGTACTTC. Amino acids: CASSPLGQNYEQYF.

The chain links TRBV29-1 to TRBJ1-1, with D tentatively TRBD1 (5 bases). Deletions cut 3 bases from V and 0 bases from J, with 11 bases between. CDR3 size: 14 residues. CDR1 and CDR2 from the germline V gene are SQVTM and ANQGSEA. The CDR3 DNA reads as TGCAGCGTTGAGGGGACGGAGATGAACACTGAAGCTTTCTTT. Residues: CSVEGTEMNTEAFF.

This clonotype has a count of ten or more. The rearrangement joins TRBV7-2 to TRBJ2-2; D call uncertain. Trimming stripped 1 base from V and 4 bases from J, with 7 bases between. Germline V gene lookup returns CDR1 SGHTA and CDR2 FQGNSA. The CDR3 sequence is 14 residues long. The CDR3 bases are TGTGCCAGCAGCTTAGGCAGGCTCACCGGGGAGCTGTTTTTT. It is translated as CASSLGRLTGELFF. The entire variable domain, with the rest obtained from reference TRBV7-2 and TRBJ2-2, is as follows: GAGVSQSPSNKVTEKGKDVELRCDPISGHTALYWYRQSLGQGLEFLIYFQGNSAPDKSGLPSDRFSAERTGGSVSTLTIQRTQQEDSAVYLCASSLGRLTGELFFGEGSRLTVL.

This clonotype was recorded many times. The chain joins TRBV20-1 to TRBJ1-5, with D perhaps matching TRBD1 (5 bases). Trimming shortened V by 2 bases and J by 5 bases, and 7 bases separated the two germline ends. Germline V gene data show CDR1 as DFQATT and CDR2 as SNEGSKA (reference sequence). The CDR3 is 12 residues long. CDR3 nucleotides: TGCAGTGCTAGATCGGGGGATCAGCCCCAGCATTTT. Protein sequence: CSARSGDQPQHF.

CDR3 nucleotide sequence: TGTGCCAGCAGCCAGCGGCAGAGGAACACCGGGGAGCTGTTTTTT. Encoded protein: CASSQRQRNTGELFF. V usage is TRBV5-4 and J usage is TRBJ2-2; D possibly corresponds to TRBD2 (5 bases). The CDR3 has 15 amino acids. Trimming left V 4 bases short and J 1 base short, with 11 bases between. Per germline, CDR1 SGHNT and CDR2 YYREEE (reference sequence).

The chain links TRBV4-3 to TRBJ2-7, with 7 nucleotides matching TRBD1. CDR3 length: 15 amino acids. CDR1 is LGHNA and CDR2 is YSLEER in the germline V gene. Germline trimming cut 4 bases from V and 0 bases from J; bases unmatched to any gene: 6. The CDR3 loop is CASSRIQGSSYEQYF. The DNA for the CDR3 is TGCGCCAGCAGCCGGATACAGGGGAGCTCCTACGAGCAGTACTTC.

The chain recombines TRBV5-5 with TRBJ2-2; D is uncertain. There are 16 residues in the CDR3. The V and J ends lost 4 bases and 3 bases respectively, with 16 bases between them. Germline CDR1 reads SGHKS; CDR2 reads YYEKEE (reference sequence). CDR3 amino acids: CASSTRPGLDTGELFF. DNA for the CDR3: TGTGCCAGCAGCACGAGACCCGGGTTAGACACCGGGGAGCTGTTTTTT.

At least ten counts were recorded for this clonotype. The chain couples TRBV6-1 to TRBJ1-4, with 7 bases fitting TRBD1. Trimming took 5 bases from V and 8 from J; bases not matched to a gene: 11. Germline V gene lookup returns CDR1 MNHNS and CDR2 SASEGT. The CDR3 extends over 15 amino acids. The CDR3 reads CASSRETGWVEKLFF. In DNA, the CDR3 is TGTGCCAGCAGTAGAGAGACAGGGTGGGTCGAAAAACTGTTTTTT.

This clonotype was counted at least ten times. The chain recombines TRBV6-2 or TRBV6-3 with TRBJ2-2; the D is unclear. Per the germline V gene, CDR1 is MNHEY and CDR2 is SVGEGT. CDR3 size: 14 residues. Trimming took off 5 bases at V and 4 bases at J, with 11 bases between the two ends. CDR3 residues: CASSHLDRTGELFF. CDR3 bases: TGTGCCAGCAGTCATCTGGACCGCACCGGGGAGCTGTTTTTT.

The CDR3: CSVEGVEATNEKLFF. The CDR3 region has the DNA TGCAGCGTTGAAGGGGTAGAGGCAACTAATGAAAAACTGTTTTTT. The genes are TRBV29-1 and TRBJ1-4; D uncertain. In germline, CDR1 is SQVTM, CDR2 ANQGSEA. Trimming shortened V by 1 base and J by 0 bases, and 9 bases separated the two germline ends. CDR3 size: 15 residues.

This clonotype was picked up a small number of times. The genes are TRBV20-1 and TRBJ2-3; 12 bases map to TRBD2. Unmatched junction bases numbered 6, after V lost 3 bases and J lost 2 bases. The CDR3 totals 16 residues. Germline V gene data show CDR1 as DFQATT and CDR2 as SNEGSKA (reference sequence). The CDR3 region is CSARGSSGRATDTQYF. The CDR3 DNA reads TGCAGTGCTAGGGGATCTAGCGGGAGGGCCACAGATACGCAGTATTTT.

This clonotype was picked up many times. This sequence joins TRBV9 and TRBJ2-2; 7 bases are a match to TRBD1. The CDR3 length is 16 residues. Losses at the gene ends were 0 bases for V and 3 bases for J; bases not matched to a gene: 5. Germline V gene lookup returns CDR1 SGDLS and CDR2 YYNGEE. Here the CDR3 reads CASSVATGKDTGELFF. The CDR3 DNA sequence: TGTGCCAGCAGCGTAGCGACAGGGAAGGACACCGGGGAGCTGTTTTTT.

Note on this clonotype: Its ends do not fully match the called genes, so a read error is possible. The chain uses TRBV6-2 or TRBV6-3 and TRBJ2-1; D not certain. The germline V gene encodes CDR1 MNHEY and CDR2 SVGEGT. The CDR3 has 14 residues. In nucleotides, the CDR3 is TGTGCCAGCAGTTACTCGAGGCGCTACGATGAGCAGTTCTTC. Translated, it gives CASSYSRRYDEQFF.

The genes are TRBV20-1 and TRBJ2-4; D is uncertain. Trimming pared 3 bases from V and 5 bases from J, leaving 8 bases between. Germline V gene sequence: CDR1 DFQATT, CDR2 SNEGSKA (reference sequence). This CDR3 comprises 12 residues. The CDR3 loop reads CSARAFENIQYF. The CDR3 region has the DNA TGCAGTGCTAGGGCGTTTGAAAACATTCAGTACTTC.